A selection of T cell receptor beta chains follows, all from one sample in a study of beta chain features in type 1 diabetes. The protocol was immunoSEQ multiplex PCR, while the TCRdb copy is restricted to in-frame clones and leaves out a portion. Among about 340,000 clones, around 9.3% were seen once, and the ten largest hold around 1%. Sequenced: central memory CD4+ T cells from blood. The receptors stem from a man in his thirties or forties with type 1 diabetes. CDR3s include the opening cysteine and the closing phenylalanine or tryptophan. D genes are given only for firm matches. Not every row has a clone size; where given, it reads once, few, many or a size class.

V gene: TRBV7-9
J gene: TRBJ1-5
clone size: NA
D gene: TRBD1
CDR3 DNA: TGTGCCAGCAGCTTAGGAACCGGGACAGATAGCAATCAGCCCCAGCATTTT
CDR3 protein: CASSLGTGTDSNQPQHF

V gene: TRBV9
J gene: TRBJ1-1
clone size: NA
D gene: NA
CDR3 DNA: TGTGCCAGCAGCGTAGAGGGGGGGAACACTGAAGCTTTCTTT
CDR3 protein: CASSVEGGNTEAFF

V gene: TRBV28
J gene: TRBJ2-7
clone size: NA
D gene: NA
CDR3 DNA: TGTGCCAGCAGTTCCCGGCTTTACGAGCAGTACTTC
CDR3 protein: CASSSRLYEQYF

V gene: TRBV18
J gene: TRBJ2-3
clone size: many
D gene: TRBD2
CDR3 DNA: TGTGCCAGCTCACCTACTGATGCTAGCGGGGGAGGTACGCAGTATTTT
CDR3 protein: CASSPTDASGGGTQYF

V gene: TRBV7-9
J gene: TRBJ2-7
clone size: few
D gene: NA
CDR3 DNA: TGTGCCAGCAGTGGGGGGCGTCTAAACGAGCAGTACTTC
CDR3 protein: CASSGGRLNEQYF

V gene: TRBV5-1
J gene: TRBJ2-5
clone size: few
D gene: NA
CDR3 DNA: TGCGCCAGCAGCTCCGGACAGACCGACCAAGAGACCCAGTACTTC
CDR3 protein: CASSSGQTDQETQYF

V gene: TRBV7-8
J gene: TRBJ2-1
clone size: NA
D gene: TRBD1
CDR3 DNA: TGTGCCAGCAGGGATACAGGGGGCTCCTACAATGAGCAGTTCTTC
CDR3 protein: CASRDTGGSYNEQFF

V gene: TRBV6-6
J gene: TRBJ2-7
clone size: NA
D gene: NA
CDR3 DNA: TGTGCCAGCAGATCATCAGGGGGGTACGAGCAGTACTTC
CDR3 protein: CASRSSGGYEQYF

V gene: TRBV5-6
J gene: TRBJ2-1
clone size: NA
D gene: TRBD1
CDR3 DNA: TGTGCCAGCAGCTTGTGGGCACGACAGGGCTCCTACAATGAGCAGTTCTTC
CDR3 protein: CASSLWARQGSYNEQFF

V gene: TRBV4-3
J gene: TRBJ2-2
clone size: few
D gene: NA
CDR3 DNA: TGCGCCAGCAGCCAGGCCCAGGGATTTGGCGGGGAGCTGTTTTTT
CDR3 protein: CASSQAQGFGGELFF

V gene: TRBV4-3
J gene: TRBJ2-1
clone size: few
D gene: NA
CDR3 DNA: TGCGCCAGCAGCCAAGATGGGACGGTAGGGCAGTTCTTC
CDR3 protein: CASSQDGTVGQFF

V gene: TRBV5-1
J gene: TRBJ1-5
clone size: NA
D gene: NA
CDR3 DNA: TGCGCCAGCGGAGCAGACTTCAATCAGCCCCAGCATTTT
CDR3 protein: CASGADFNQPQHF

V gene: TRBV5-1
J gene: TRBJ2-1
clone size: NA
D gene: TRBD2
CDR3 DNA: TGCGCCAGCAGCACCGTAGCGGGGGGCCCCAAAGGGCAGTTCTTC
CDR3 protein: CASSTVAGGPKGQFF

V gene: TRBV6-6
J gene: TRBJ1-3
clone size: NA
D gene: NA
CDR3 DNA: TGTGCCAGCAGTTACTTTTCCAGGGGTTCTGGAAACACCATATATTTT
CDR3 protein: CASSYFSRGSGNTIYF

V gene: TRBV2
J gene: TRBJ2-4
clone size: NA
D gene: NA
CDR3 DNA: TGTGCCAGCAGTGTCCTGGCGACAGGCCTTGGGAACATTCAGTACTTC
CDR3 protein: CASSVLATGLGNIQYF

V gene: TRBV10-3
J gene: TRBJ2-5
clone size: many
D gene: NA
CDR3 DNA: TGTGCCATCGGGGGGACAAAAGAGACCCAGTACTTC
CDR3 protein: CAIGGTKETQYF

V gene: TRBV7-2
J gene: TRBJ1-4
clone size: NA
D gene: NA
CDR3 DNA: TGTGCCAGCAGCTTAGACGGACACATTAATGAAAAACTGTTTTTT
CDR3 protein: CASSLDGHINEKLFF

V gene: TRBV19
J gene: TRBJ1-4
clone size: NA
D gene: TRBD1
CDR3 DNA: TGTGCCAGCCGGGACAGCGAAAAACTGTTTTTT
CDR3 protein: CASRDSEKLFF

V gene: TRBV5-4
J gene: TRBJ2-1
clone size: many
D gene: TRBD2
CDR3 DNA: TGTGCCAGCAGCGCGGGACTAGCGGGGCAGGGTGAGCAGTTCTTC
CDR3 protein: CASSAGLAGQGEQFF

V gene: TRBV7-9
J gene: TRBJ2-3
clone size: few
D gene: NA
CDR3 DNA: TGTGCCAGCCACACAGGACAGCCCACAGATACGCAGTATTTT
CDR3 protein: CASHTGQPTDTQYF

V gene: TRBV21-1
J gene: TRBJ2-5
clone size: few
D gene: NA
CDR3 DNA: TGTGCCAGCAGCAAAGACGCTGGGGGGGCAAATCTGGAGACCCAGTACTTC
CDR3 protein: CASSKDAGGANLETQYF

V gene: TRBV25-1
J gene: TRBJ1-2
clone size: NA
D gene: NA
CDR3 DNA: TGTGCCAGCAGTGAGACGTATTATGGCTACACCTTC
CDR3 protein: CASSETYYGYTF

V gene: TRBV9
J gene: TRBJ1-4
clone size: few
D gene: TRBD1
CDR3 DNA: TGTGCCAGCAGCGGCGGACAGGGGCGTATTAATGAAAAACTGTTTTTT
CDR3 protein: CASSGGQGRINEKLFF

V gene: TRBV10-3
J gene: TRBJ1-1
clone size: NA
D gene: NA
CDR3 DNA: TGTGCCATCAGTAGACAGAGGAACACTGAAGCTTTCTTT
CDR3 protein: CAISRQRNTEAFF

V gene: TRBV4-3
J gene: TRBJ2-5
clone size: NA
D gene: NA
CDR3 DNA: TGCGCCAGCAGCCAAGTTTTTCGGGAAAGGGAGACCCAGTACTTC
CDR3 protein: CASSQVFRERETQYF

V gene: TRBV4-3
J gene: TRBJ1-2
clone size: NA
D gene: NA
CDR3 DNA: TGCGCCAGCAGCCAAGAGTATGGCAGGCAGAACTATGGCTACACCTTC
CDR3 protein: CASSQEYGRQNYGYTF

V gene: TRBV29-1
J gene: TRBJ2-5
clone size: few
D gene: NA
CDR3 DNA: TGCAGCGTTGAAAAAAGTTGGCACAAAGAAGAGACCCAGTACTTC
CDR3 protein: CSVEKSWHKEETQYF

V gene: TRBV28
J gene: TRBJ1-2
clone size: NA
D gene: TRBD1
CDR3 DNA: TGTGCCGGGGGACAGGGGAGAGGCTACACCTTC
CDR3 protein: CAGGQGRGYTF

V gene: TRBV18
J gene: TRBJ1-2
clone size: few
D gene: TRBD1
CDR3 DNA: TGTGCCAGCTCGCCTCCCGGTCCGGGACAGGCCTTCTATGGCTACACCTTC
CDR3 protein: CASSPPGPGQAFYGYTF

V gene: TRBV7-8
J gene: TRBJ1-1
clone size: NA
D gene: NA
CDR3 DNA: TGTGCCAGCAGCTTAGGGCGAACTGAAGCTTTCTTT
CDR3 protein: CASSLGRTEAFF

V gene: TRBV5-1
J gene: TRBJ2-1
clone size: once
D gene: NA
CDR3 DNA: TGCGCCAGCAGCTTGGCCGCTGGAGGTGAGCAGTTCTTC
CDR3 protein: CASSLAAGGEQFF

V gene: TRBV7-2
J gene: TRBJ1-5
clone size: few
D gene: NA
CDR3 DNA: TGTGCCAGCAGCCTGGGGGTGAATAGCAATCAGCCCCAGCATTTT
CDR3 protein: CASSLGVNSNQPQHF

V gene: TRBV7-2
J gene: TRBJ1-2
clone size: NA
D gene: NA
CDR3 DNA: TGTGCCAGCAGCCTACAGGGAGGTGGCTACACCTTC
CDR3 protein: CASSLQGGGYTF

V gene: TRBV28
J gene: TRBJ2-5
clone size: few
D gene: NA
CDR3 DNA: TGTGCCAGCAGTACGGACTCCTCGAGTGAGACCCAGTACTTC
CDR3 protein: CASSTDSSSETQYF

V gene: TRBV7-2
J gene: TRBJ2-3
clone size: few
D gene: NA
CDR3 DNA: TGTGCCAGCAGCACACAGGGTTGGTCAGATACGCAGTATTTT
CDR3 protein: CASSTQGWSDTQYF

V gene: TRBV23-1
J gene: TRBJ2-5
clone size: few
D gene: NA
CDR3 DNA: TGCGACAGCATCCAGGGGCAAGAGACCCAGTACTTC
CDR3 protein: CDSIQGQETQYF

V gene: TRBV7-2
J gene: TRBJ1-2
clone size: NA
D gene: NA
CDR3 DNA: TGTGCCAGCAGCTTAGATCTGGGTCAACCAGGCCCGTACGGCTACACCTTC
CDR3 protein: CASSLDLGQPGPYGYTF

V gene: TRBV11-3
J gene: TRBJ2-1
clone size: NA
D gene: NA
CDR3 DNA: TGTGCCAGCAGCCGCTACGGGGTGGCCAACAATGAGCAGTTCTTC
CDR3 protein: CASSRYGVANNEQFF

V gene: TRBV2
J gene: TRBJ2-2
clone size: once
D gene: NA
CDR3 DNA: TGTGCCAGCAGTGTGTATAGCTTTAACACCGGGGAGCTGTTTTTT
CDR3 protein: CASSVYSFNTGELFF

V gene: TRBV9
J gene: TRBJ2-2
clone size: few
D gene: TRBD1
CDR3 DNA: TGTGCCAGCAGCGTAGCTGGGACAGCCCTCACCGGGGAGCTGTTTTTT
CDR3 protein: CASSVAGTALTGELFF

V gene: TRBV27
J gene: TRBJ2-1
clone size: NA
D gene: NA
CDR3 DNA: TGTGCCAGCAGTTTAGGGGCTTCTACCTACAATGAGCAGTTCTTC
CDR3 protein: CASSLGASTYNEQFF

V gene: TRBV7-9
J gene: TRBJ1-2
clone size: NA
D gene: NA
CDR3 DNA: TGTGCCAGCAGCGGAAGCATAGGACGGGATTCTTATGGCTACACCTTC
CDR3 protein: CASSGSIGRDSYGYTF

V gene: TRBV4-3
J gene: TRBJ1-6
clone size: many
D gene: NA
CDR3 DNA: TGCGCCAGCAGCCAAGAGGCCAGGGCCGATTCACCCCTCCACTTT
CDR3 protein: CASSQEARADSPLHF

V gene: TRBV7-8
J gene: TRBJ1-2
clone size: few
D gene: NA
CDR3 DNA: TGTGCCAGCAGCTTAGCAGGACGAGGCTACACCTTC
CDR3 protein: CASSLAGRGYTF

V gene: TRBV7-2
J gene: TRBJ2-2
clone size: many
D gene: TRBD2
CDR3 DNA: TGTGCCAGCAGCCGGAGCGGGGCGGGCACCGGGGAGCTGTTTTTT
CDR3 protein: CASSRSGAGTGELFF

V gene: TRBV7-2
J gene: TRBJ2-1
clone size: many
D gene: TRBD2
CDR3 DNA: TGTGCCAGCAGCCTGGGCGGGGGGATTCGATGGAATGAGCAGTTCTTC
CDR3 protein: CASSLGGGIRWNEQFF

V gene: TRBV4-3
J gene: TRBJ1-2
clone size: NA
D gene: TRBD1
CDR3 DNA: TGCGCCAGCAGCCAAGTCGCCACAGGGGCTAACTATGGCTACACCTTC
CDR3 protein: CASSQVATGANYGYTF

V gene: TRBV6-6
J gene: TRBJ2-7
clone size: few
D gene: TRBD2
CDR3 DNA: TGTGCCAGCAGGGGGAGGGCGGGGAGTTACGAGCAGTACTTC
CDR3 protein: CASRGRAGSYEQYF

V gene: TRBV6-1
J gene: TRBJ1-2
clone size: NA
D gene: NA
CDR3 DNA: TGTGCCAGCAGTGAGGAACGCTACACCTTC
CDR3 protein: CASSEERYTF

V gene: TRBV4-3
J gene: TRBJ2-7
clone size: NA
D gene: NA
CDR3 DNA: TGCGCCAGCAGCCAACACGACTATTCGTCCTACGAGCAGTACTTC
CDR3 protein: CASSQHDYSSYEQYF

V gene: TRBV9
J gene: TRBJ1-2
clone size: NA
D gene: NA
CDR3 DNA: TGTGCCAGCAGCGTAGCCCGGGACATCCAGGTCGGCTATGGCTACACCTTC
CDR3 protein: CASSVARDIQVGYGYTF

V gene: TRBV4-1
J gene: TRBJ2-2
clone size: NA
D gene: NA
CDR3 DNA: TGCGCCAGCAGCCGAGAAGGGGGGCAGGGCACCGGGGAGCTGTTTTTT
CDR3 protein: CASSREGGQGTGELFF

V gene: TRBV6-6
J gene: TRBJ2-3
clone size: few
D gene: TRBD2
CDR3 DNA: TGTGCCAGCAGTAACGGACTAGCGAGGGATACGCAGTATTTT
CDR3 protein: CASSNGLARDTQYF